This entry describes one TCR beta chain. The V and J ends lost 4 bases and 6 bases, in that order; junction bases with no gene match: 15. CDR1 is SGHNT and CDR2 is YYREEE in the germline V gene (reference sequence). This CDR3 has 18 amino acids. These data belong to a study of blood T cell repertoires in COVID-19. The table came from immunoSEQ multiplex PCR; TCRdb's copy has only in-frame clones and leaves some out. The data hold over 300,000 clones, with roughly 90% observed a single time. The J gene is TRBJ2-1, the V gene TRBV5-4; 11 bases agree with TRBD2. The sequence came from a man between 18 and 29 years old who had recovered from COVID-19. The material sequenced was peripheral blood. The CDR3: CASSPLPYSGRALNEQFF. For the CDR3, the DNA is TGTGCCAGCAGCCCACTTCCTTATAGCGGGAGGGCCCTCAATGAGCAGTTCTTC.